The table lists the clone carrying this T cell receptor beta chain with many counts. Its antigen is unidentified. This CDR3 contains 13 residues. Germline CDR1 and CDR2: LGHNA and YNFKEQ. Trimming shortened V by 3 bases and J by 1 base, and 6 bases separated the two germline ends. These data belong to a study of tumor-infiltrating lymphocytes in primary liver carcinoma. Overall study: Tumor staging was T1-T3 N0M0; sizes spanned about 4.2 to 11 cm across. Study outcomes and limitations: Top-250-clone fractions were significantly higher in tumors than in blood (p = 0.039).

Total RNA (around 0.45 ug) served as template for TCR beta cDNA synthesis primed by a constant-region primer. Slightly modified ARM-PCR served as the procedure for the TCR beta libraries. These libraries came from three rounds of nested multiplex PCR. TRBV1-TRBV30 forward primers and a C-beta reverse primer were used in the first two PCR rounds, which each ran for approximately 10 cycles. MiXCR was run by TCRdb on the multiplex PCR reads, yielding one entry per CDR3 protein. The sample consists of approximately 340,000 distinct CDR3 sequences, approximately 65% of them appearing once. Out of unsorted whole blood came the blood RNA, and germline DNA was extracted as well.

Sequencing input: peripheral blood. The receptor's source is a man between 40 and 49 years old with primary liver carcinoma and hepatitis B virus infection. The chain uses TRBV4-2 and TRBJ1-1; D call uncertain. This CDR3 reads CASSQKRNTEAFF. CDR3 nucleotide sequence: TGTGCCAGCAGCCAGAAAAGGAACACTGAAGCTTTCTTT.